By share, the clone carrying this T cell receptor (beta chain) ranks as medium-sized. The antigen is not known. Sorting of live CD3+CD8+TCRalphabeta+ cells by PD-1 and/or TIGIT gave four subsets. This CDR3 is built from 16 residues. The ends were cut back, 4 bases at V and 5 bases at J, with 18 bases in the middle. Germline V lookup: CDR1 LGHNA, CDR2 YNFKEQ. TCR libraries were prepared from approximately 15 ng of total RNA with the QIAseq Immune Repertoire TCR panel. Using its own MiXCR run on the reads, TCRdb lists one record per CDR3 protein. Found here are hundreds of distinct CDR3 sequences, about 7.9% of them singletons; the top ten hold 30% to 35%. This specimen comes from a study of circulating CD8 cells and anti-PD-1 response in melanoma. Study in general: Of roughly 13 patients, seven got anti-PD-1 first and six had prior therapy. Response groups: complete/partial responders versus stable/progressive non-responders. Study outcomes and limitations: Under 7% of TRB clonotypes were shared between subsets at M1. The cohort mixed treatment-naive and previously treated patients.

This chain uses TRBV4-2 with TRBJ2-1; maybe TRBD2 (6 bases). Material: CD8+ T cells from PBMCs, obtained at baseline or after one month of anti-PD-1 therapy (not recorded which). This clonotype originated in a human donor with melanoma. CDR3 in DNA: TGTGCCAGCAGCCCGGCCCCTAGCGAACTACACAATGAGCAGTTCTTC. It translates to CASSPAPSELHNEQFF.